Reported below is one T cell receptor beta chain. These data originate in a study of control samples from healthy donors and cancer patients. Method: immunoSEQ multiplex PCR; TCRdb's copy keeps in-frame clones and lacks some. The sample lists about 79,000 clones; over 85% were seen once. CDR1 and CDR2 from the germline V gene are KGHSH and LQKENI. The CDR3 runs 14 residues. Trimming pared 6 bases from V and 1 base from J, leaving 12 bases between. The rearrangement links TRBV18 to TRBJ1-1; D is undetermined. Sequencing was done on a sample of PBMCs. The TCR sequence derives from a woman aged 35 to 49 with lung cancer. Here the CDR3 DNA reads TGTGCCAGCTCCCCCGTACCACCGAACACTGAAGCTTTCTTT. Encoded protein: CASSPVPPNTEAFF.